These 24 T cell receptor beta chains came from one sample sequenced in a study of radiotherapy plus CTLA-4 blockade in lung cancer. Sequencing was performed with immunoSEQ multiplex PCR; in TCRdb, only in-frame clones are kept and a portion is missing. The table records around 59,000 clones, around three quarters of them present only once. The material was peripheral blood, obtained from a patient treated with radiotherapy plus ipilimumab. The receptors shown here come from a human donor with non-small cell lung cancer whose response to radiotherapy plus ipilimumab could not be evaluated.

The chain joins TRBV10-3 to TRBJ2-7, with 9 nucleotides matching TRBD1. The V gene end was trimmed by 2 bases and the J gene end by 1 base; junction bases not matched to a gene: 3. The CDR3 sequence is 15 residues long. The germline gives CDR1 ENHRY, CDR2 SYGVKD. The CDR3 DNA reads as TGTGCCATCAGTGAGCCCGGGACAGGGTCCTACGAGCAGTACTTC. It yields the protein CAISEPGTGSYEQYF.

The chain carries TRBV5-4 and TRBJ2-2; D might be TRBD1 (6 bases). The germline V gene encodes CDR1 SGHNT and CDR2 YYREEE (reference sequence). The CDR3 consists of 15 residues. V gave up 0 bases and J gave up 4 bases, with 10 bases separating them. As DNA, the CDR3 is TGTGCCAGCAGCTTGGACAGGGTGGGCACCGGGGAGCTGTTTTTT. It specifies CASSLDRVGTGELFF.

The genes are TRBV25-1 and TRBJ1-2; maybe TRBD1 (5 bases). This CDR3 is built from 13 residues. Germline V gives CDR1 MGHDK, CDR2 SYGVNS. V dropped 2 bases and J dropped 3 bases, with 7 bases sitting between them. In nucleotides, the CDR3 is TGTGCCAGCAGTGAACCGACAGACTATGGCTACACCTTC. Amino acid sequence: CASSEPTDYGYTF.

This clone was seen only once. V gene TRBV27 combines with J gene TRBJ1-6; no clear D. CDR3 length: 13 amino acids. The V end lost 5 bases, the J end lost 7 bases, and 9 bases lay between the germline ends. Germline CDR1 and CDR2: MNHEY and SMNVEV (reference sequence). The CDR3 DNA sequence: TGTGCCAGCAGTGACCACGGGAATTCACCCCTCCACTTT. The encoded protein is CASSDHGNSPLHF.

The chain's CDR3 is CASGSDRVKGYTF. The CDR3 DNA sequence: TGTGCTAGTGGCTCTGACAGGGTAAAGGGCTACACCTTC. The V call is TRBV12-5, the J call TRBJ1-2; 7 positions agree with TRBD1. Trimming took 6 bases from V and 8 from J; bases not matched to a gene: 9. Per the germline V gene, CDR1 is LGHNT and CDR2 is FRNRAP. The CDR3 sequence is 13 residues long.

The chain has TRBV9 and TRBJ2-7; 9 bases align to TRBD2. The CDR3 is made up of 15 amino acids. Germline lookup yields CDR1 SGDLS and CDR2 YYNGEE. V shed 2 bases and J 2 bases; nucleotides not matched to a gene: 5. CDR3 bases: TGTGCCAGCAGCGTTAGCGGGAGCCCCGCCTACGAGCAGTACTTC. The encoded protein is CASSVSGSPAYEQYF.

The chain is built from TRBV5-1 and TRBJ1-3, with TRBD1 matching over 8 bases. Germline V lookup: CDR1 SGHRS, CDR2 YFSETQ. CDR3 length: 14 amino acids. V lost 5 bases to trimming and J lost 2 bases; unmatched junction nucleotides: 3. CDR3 loop: CASSPDRAGNTIYF. As DNA, the CDR3 is TGCGCCAGCAGTCCGGACAGGGCTGGAAACACCATATATTTT.

This clone was counted once. The chain couples TRBV10-2 to TRBJ1-3; D perhaps matches TRBD1 (6 bases). The CDR3 extends over 16 amino acids. The germline V gene encodes CDR1 WSHSY and CDR2 SAAADI. V lost 6 bases, J lost 4 bases, and 19 bases lay in between. As DNA, the CDR3 is TGCGCCAGCAGGCTTCAAAGCCAGGGGTCCGGAAACACCATATATTTT. Translated: CASRLQSQGSGNTIYF.

The chain has TRBV6-1 and TRBJ2-7; 7 nucleotides align to TRBD1. This CDR3 is 13 amino acids long. Germline CDR1 MNHNS, CDR2 SASEGT. V dropped 6 bases and J dropped 0; count of bases not matched to a gene: 2. CDR3 amino acids: CASRWTGSYEQYF. In DNA form, the CDR3 reads TGTGCCAGCAGGTGGACAGGCTCCTACGAGCAGTACTTC.

J is TRBJ2-7 and V is TRBV5-4, with 9 bases fitting TRBD1. CDR1 is SGHNT and CDR2 is YYREEE in the germline V gene (reference sequence). V was clipped by 4 bases and J by 13 bases; unmatched bases: 15. CDR3 length: 14 amino acids. The CDR3 reads CASSPGTGYSEIYF. The DNA for the CDR3 is TGTGCCAGCAGCCCCGGGACAGGGTATAGTGAGATATACTTC.

Worth noting for this clone: Other DNA sequences of this sample code for an identical CDR3. V usage is TRBV5-4 and J usage is TRBJ2-5; no definite D call. Germline V lookup: CDR1 SGHNT, CDR2 YYREEE (reference sequence). CDR3 length equals 13 residues. V lost 0 bases to trimming and J lost 5 bases, with 8 bases between them. As DNA, the CDR3 is TGTGCCAGCAGCTTGGGCCTAGAGGAGACCCAGTACTTC. This codes for CASSLGLEETQYF. The full variable domain, with the rest looked up from reference TRBV5-4 and TRBJ2-5, is ETGVTQSPTHLIKTRGQQVTLRCSSQSGHNTVSWYQQALGQGPQFIFQYYREEENGRGNFPPRFSGLQFPNYSSELNVNALELDDSALYLCASSLGLEETQYFGPGTRLLVL.

V usage is TRBV11-2 and J usage is TRBJ1-3; D perhaps matches TRBD1 (5 bases). The germline V gene encodes CDR1 SGHAT and CDR2 FQNNGV. The CDR3 is 15 residues long. V dropped 3 bases and J dropped 3 bases, with 12 bases sitting between them. CDR3 bases: TGTGCCAGCAGCTTTCCCTTCAGGGTTGGAAACACCATATATTTT. Protein product: CASSFPFRVGNTIYF.

The CDR3 protein is CASSPSGDNEQFF. As DNA, the CDR3 is TGTGCCAGCTCACCTAGCGGGGATAATGAGCAGTTCTTC. The chain combines TRBV18 with TRBJ2-1, with 8 bases fitting TRBD2. Germline V CDR1 and CDR2: KGHSH, LQKENI. The V and J ends lost 3 bases and 7 bases, in that order; junction bases with no gene match: 2. This CDR3 has 13 residues.

V and J are TRBV11-3 and TRBJ2-2; TRBD2 matches 8 bases. Germline V gene lookup returns CDR1 SGHNT and CDR2 YENEEA. This CDR3 contains 15 residues. V shed 2 bases and J 1 base; nucleotides not matched to a gene: 0. CDR3 DNA sequence: TGTGCCAGCAGCTTAACTAGCGGGAACACCGGGGAGCTGTTTTTT. It codes for CASSLTSGNTGELFF.

The chain has TRBV19 and TRBJ2-5; D is perhaps TRBD2 (5 bases). Trimming shortened V by 10 bases and J by 4 bases, and 19 bases separated the two germline ends. This CDR3 is 14 amino acids long. Looked up from germline, CDR1 is LNHDA and CDR2 is SQIVND (reference sequence). The DNA of the CDR3 is TGTGCCACCGGAAAAGGGAGCCGGGCAGAGACCCAGTACTTC. It translates to CATGKGSRAETQYF.

In DNA, the CDR3 is TGTGCCAGCAGGGGACTAGCGGAGTCCTACGAGCAGTACTTC. It encodes CASRGLAESYEQYF. J is TRBJ2-7 and V is TRBV2, with TRBD2 matching 11 bases. The CDR3 is 14 amino acids. Trimming removed 6 bases from V and 1 base from J; junction bases left unmatched: 2. Germline V gene sequence: CDR1 SNHLY, CDR2 FYNNEI.

This chain joins TRBV9 and TRBJ2-3, with D tentatively TRBD2 (6 bases). The CDR3 runs to 14 residues. CDR1 SGDLS and CDR2 YYNGEE come from the germline V gene. The V gene lost 3 bases and the J gene lost 1 base, with 9 bases spanning the gap. The CDR3 region has the DNA TGTGCCAGCAGCGCAGCTAGCGGCACAGATACGCAGTATTTT. Its protein product is CASSAASGTDTQYF.

The chain is built from TRBV5-1 and TRBJ2-5; TRBD2 agrees at 10 bases. The CDR3 length is 16 residues. The junction had 4 bases not matched to a gene; V was cut back by 0 bases and J by 2 bases. The germline V gene encodes CDR1 SGHRS and CDR2 YFSETQ. CDR3 in amino acids: CASSLALAGVQETQYF. DNA for the CDR3: TGCGCCAGCAGCTTGGCCCTAGCGGGGGTGCAAGAGACCCAGTACTTC.

The V and J genes are TRBV27 and TRBJ2-4; D unclear. V lost 3 bases to trimming and J lost 0 bases, with 6 bases between them. This CDR3 has 14 residues. Looked up from germline, CDR1 is MNHEY and CDR2 is SMNVEV (reference sequence). The CDR3 nucleotides read TGTGCCAGCAGTTTTAGTTTAGCCAAAAACATTCAGTACTTC. It translates to CASSFSLAKNIQYF.

The rearrangement links TRBV5-1 to TRBJ2-7; TRBD1 might be the D (6 bases). Per the germline V gene, CDR1 is SGHRS and CDR2 is YFSETQ. Trimming took 2 bases from V and 5 from J, leaving 14 bases between them. The CDR3 has 14 residues. CDR3 in DNA: TGCGCCAGCAGCTTATCCGGGCCAGGGGACGAGCAGTACTTC. It codes for CASSLSGPGDEQYF.

The chain links TRBV4-1 to TRBJ2-5; D unresolved. Germline V gene lookup returns CDR1 MGHRA and CDR2 YSYEKL. V gave up 0 bases and J gave up 4 bases, with 12 bases separating them. The CDR3 consists of 15 residues. The CDR3 sequence: CASSQDVSTRETQYF. CDR3 sequence (DNA): TGCGCCAGCAGCCAAGATGTCTCTACGAGAGAGACCCAGTACTTC.

The CDR3 sequence: CASSSSDGRPQHF. The CDR3, as DNA: TGTGCCAGCAGTTCCTCCGACGGGAGGCCCCAGCATTTT. The rearrangement joins TRBV6-5 to TRBJ1-5; D is unclear. The V and J ends lost 4 bases and 9 bases respectively, with 13 bases between them. Germline CDR1 reads MNHEY; CDR2 reads SVGAGI. The CDR3 has 13 residues.

The chain carries TRBV19 and TRBJ1-5; D is possibly TRBD1 (6 bases). The germline gives CDR1 LNHDA, CDR2 SQIVND (reference sequence). This CDR3 is 15 amino acids long. V lost 6 bases, J lost 5 bases, and 17 bases lay in between. CDR3 residues: CASRREQGGYQPQHF. CDR3 nucleotides: TGTGCCAGTAGACGTGAACAGGGAGGGTATCAGCCCCAGCATTTT.

This rearrangement joins TRBV29-1 to TRBJ1-2; a possible D gene is TRBD1 (6 bases). This CDR3 is built from 13 residues. The V end lost 3 bases, the J end lost 4 bases, and 12 bases lay between the germline ends. Germline V lookup: CDR1 SQVTM, CDR2 ANQGSEA. The CDR3 here is CSVESHRVYGYTF. CDR3 sequence (DNA): TGCAGCGTTGAGTCTCACAGGGTCTATGGCTACACCTTC.